The next 12 T cell receptor beta chains were all read from a single sample in a study of cytomegalovirus exposure and HLA in healthy donors. The study ran its PCR with 60 Vbeta and 13 Jbeta primers. The table came from immunoSEQ multiplex PCR; TCRdb's copy has only in-frame clones and leaves some out. The data contain 100,000 to 150,000 clones, roughly 71% of them singletons. The source material was PBMCs. Receptor source: a woman between 45 and 60 years old in good health and CMV-seropositive.

The V and J genes are TRBV7-8 and TRBJ1-2; D gene uncertain. The CDR3 totals 13 residues. V was clipped by 5 bases and J by 7 bases, with 14 bases between them. CDR1 SGHVS and CDR2 FQNEAQ come from the germline V gene. The CDR3 here is CASSPGTVRGYTF. As DNA, the CDR3 is TGTGCCAGCAGCCCCGGAACAGTCCGTGGCTACACCTTC.

The chain links TRBV30 to TRBJ1-2; D may be TRBD1 (5 bases). CDR3 size: 15 residues. CDR1 is GTSNPN and CDR2 is SVGIG in the germline V gene (reference sequence). V lost 1 base and J lost 4, with 16 bases in between. The CDR3 protein is CAWSDSMGRGYGYTF. The CDR3 region has the DNA TGTGCCTGGAGTGACTCCATGGGGCGAGGCTATGGCTACACCTTC.

The chain is built from TRBV6-4 and TRBJ2-1; tentatively, D is TRBD2 (6 bases). Deletions cut 6 bases from V and 5 bases from J, with 14 bases between. This CDR3 region has 14 residues. Germline CDR1 MRHNA, CDR2 SNTAGT. The CDR3 bases are TGTGCCAGCAGCAGAGGAGGGAGGAACAATGAGCAGTTCTTC. This encodes CASSRGGRNNEQFF.

V is TRBV4-1 and J is TRBJ2-3; D is possibly TRBD2 (5 bases). This CDR3 region has 14 residues. V was pared by 0 bases and J by 5 bases, with 9 bases between. Germline CDR1 MGHRA, CDR2 YSYEKL. The CDR3 coding sequence is TGCGCCAGCAGCCAAGAGACCGCGGGAGATACGCAGTATTTT. Protein sequence: CASSQETAGDTQYF.

V and J are TRBV11-2 and TRBJ1-1; 7 nucleotides align to TRBD1. The CDR3 has 16 amino acids. V dropped 0 bases and J dropped 0; count of bases not matched to a gene: 4. Per germline, CDR1 SGHAT and CDR2 FQNNGV. CDR3 residues: CASSLDRDSMNTEAFF. In DNA, the CDR3 is TGTGCCAGCAGCTTAGATCGGGACAGCATGAACACTGAAGCTTTCTTT.

The genes are TRBV18 and TRBJ1-1; D is perhaps TRBD1 (6 bases). Trimming shortened V by 8 bases and J by 0 bases, and 13 bases separated the two germline ends. CDR3 length: 14 residues. Germline CDR1 KGHSH, CDR2 LQKENI. The DNA of the CDR3 is TGTGCCAGCAAATCGACAGGAGTGAACACTGAAGCTTTCTTT. Translated, it gives CASKSTGVNTEAFF.

V usage is TRBV7-2 and J usage is TRBJ1-2; D gene uncertain. V gave up 5 bases and J gave up 4 bases, with 17 bases separating them. CDR3 length: 15 residues. From germline, CDR1 is SGHTA and CDR2 FQGNSA. The CDR3 DNA reads TGTGCCAGCAGCCGAAAAGGAGGGAATCCCTATGGCTACACCTTC. This encodes CASSRKGGNPYGYTF. Combining the CDR3 with reference TRBV7-2 and TRBJ1-2 gives the whole variable domain GAGVSQSPSNKVTEKGKDVELRCDPISGHTALYWYRQSLGQGLEFLIYFQGNSAPDKSGLPSDRFSAERTGGSVSTLTIQRTQQEDSAVYLCASSRKGGNPYGYTFGSGTRLTVV.

J is TRBJ2-5 and V is TRBV9, with D possibly TRBD1 on 6 matching bases. Germline V gene data show CDR1 as SGDLS and CDR2 as YYNGEE. Trimming took 4 bases from V and 7 from J, leaving 20 bases between them. The CDR3 consists of 15 residues. The CDR3 DNA reads TGTGCCAGCAGCTCTAACAGGGAAGGTATAGGGACCCAGTACTTC. Its protein product is CASSSNREGIGTQYF.

This chain joins TRBV18 and TRBJ2-5; TRBD2 might be the D (6 bases). Between the trimmed V and J ends, which lost 0 bases and 7 bases, there was a span of 15 bases. The CDR3 length is 15 residues. Germline CDR1 and CDR2: KGHSH and LQKENI. The CDR3: CASSPPTTIGGTQYF. The CDR3 DNA follows: TGTGCCAGCTCACCACCGACTACCATCGGGGGGACCCAGTACTTC.

This clone was counted between two and nine times. The chain carries TRBV9 and TRBJ2-2; 7 nucleotides match TRBD1. V lost 2 bases and J lost 11; bases outside the gene matches: 12. Per the germline V gene, CDR1 is SGDLS and CDR2 is YYNGEE. The CDR3 covers 15 residues. CDR3 DNA sequence: TGTGCCAGCAGCGTCTCAGGACAGGATTGGGGAGAGCTGTTTTTT. It codes for CASSVSGQDWGELFF.

The chain recombines TRBV10-3 with TRBJ1-5, with 10 bases lining up with TRBD1. V lost 4 bases and J lost 4; bases outside the gene matches: 4. Looked up from germline, CDR1 is ENHRY and CDR2 is SYGVKD. The CDR3 sequence is 15 residues long. This chain's CDR3 is CAISGQGAPNQPQHF. Here the CDR3 DNA reads TGTGCCATCAGTGGACAGGGGGCTCCAAATCAGCCCCAGCATTTT.

The chain couples TRBV2 to TRBJ2-2; possible D gene TRBD1, 6 bases. Germline values: CDR1 SNHLY, CDR2 FYNNEI. The CDR3 is made up of 13 amino acids. Trimming pared 6 bases from V and 5 bases from J, leaving 10 bases between. As DNA, the CDR3 is TGTGCCAGCAGACGGGACATAACCGGGGAGCTGTTTTTT. Translating gives CASRRDITGELFF.